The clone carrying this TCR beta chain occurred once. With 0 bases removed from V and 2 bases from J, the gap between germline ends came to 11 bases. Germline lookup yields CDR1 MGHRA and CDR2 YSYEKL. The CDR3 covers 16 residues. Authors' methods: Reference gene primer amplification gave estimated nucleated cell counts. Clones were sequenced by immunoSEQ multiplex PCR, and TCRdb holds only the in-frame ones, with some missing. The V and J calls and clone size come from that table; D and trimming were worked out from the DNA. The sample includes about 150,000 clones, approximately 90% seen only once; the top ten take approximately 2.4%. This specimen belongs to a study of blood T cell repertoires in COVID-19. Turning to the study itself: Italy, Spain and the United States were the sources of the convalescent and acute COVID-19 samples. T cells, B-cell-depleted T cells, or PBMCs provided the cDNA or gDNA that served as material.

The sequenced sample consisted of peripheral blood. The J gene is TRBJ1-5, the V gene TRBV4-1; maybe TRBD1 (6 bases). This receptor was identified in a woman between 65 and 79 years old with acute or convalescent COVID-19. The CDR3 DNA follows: TGCGCCAGCAGCCAAGAGTTACAGGGCCGCAATCAGCCCCAGCATTTT. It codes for CASSQELQGRNQPQHF.